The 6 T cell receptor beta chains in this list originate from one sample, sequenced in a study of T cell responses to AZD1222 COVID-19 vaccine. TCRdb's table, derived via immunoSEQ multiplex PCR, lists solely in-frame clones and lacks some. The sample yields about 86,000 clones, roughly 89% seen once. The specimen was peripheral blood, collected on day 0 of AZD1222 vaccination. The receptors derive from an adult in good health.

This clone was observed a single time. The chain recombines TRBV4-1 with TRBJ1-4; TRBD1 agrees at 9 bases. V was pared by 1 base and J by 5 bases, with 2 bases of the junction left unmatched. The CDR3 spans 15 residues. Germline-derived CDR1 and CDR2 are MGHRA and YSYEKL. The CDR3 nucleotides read TGCGCCAGCAGCCAAGCCGGGACAGGGAATGAAAAACTGTTTTTT. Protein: CASSQAGTGNEKLFF.

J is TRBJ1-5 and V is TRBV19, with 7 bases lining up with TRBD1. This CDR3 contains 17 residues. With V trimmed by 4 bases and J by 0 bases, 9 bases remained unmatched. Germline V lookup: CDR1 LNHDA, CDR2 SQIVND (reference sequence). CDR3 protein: CASSNARGGYSNQPQHF. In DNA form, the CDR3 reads TGTGCCAGTAGTAATGCCAGGGGGGGATATAGCAATCAGCCCCAGCATTTT.

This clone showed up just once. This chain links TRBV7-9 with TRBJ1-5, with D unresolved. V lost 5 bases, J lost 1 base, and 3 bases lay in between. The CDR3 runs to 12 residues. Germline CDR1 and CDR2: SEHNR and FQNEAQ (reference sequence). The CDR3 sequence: CASSQSNQPQHF. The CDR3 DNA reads TGTGCCAGCAGCCAGAGCAATCAGCCCCAGCATTTT. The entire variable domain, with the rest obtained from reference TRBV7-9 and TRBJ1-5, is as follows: DTGVSQNPRHKITKRGQNVTFRCDPISEHNRLYWYRQTLGQGPEFLTYFQNEAQLEKSRLLSDRFSAERPKGSFSTLEIQRTEQGDSAMYLCASSQSNQPQHFGDGTRLSIL.

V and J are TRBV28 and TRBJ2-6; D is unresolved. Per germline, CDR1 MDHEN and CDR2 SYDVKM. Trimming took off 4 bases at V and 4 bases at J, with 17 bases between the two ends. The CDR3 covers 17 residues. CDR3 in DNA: TGTGCCAGCAGTTCCCCCCGGCCGGACCGGGGGGCCAACGTCCTGACTTTC. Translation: CASSSPRPDRGANVLTF.

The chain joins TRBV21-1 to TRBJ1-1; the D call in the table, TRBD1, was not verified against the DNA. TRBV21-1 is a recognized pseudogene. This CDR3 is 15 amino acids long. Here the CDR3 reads CASSDHRGRPTEAFF. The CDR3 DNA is TGTGCCAGCAGCGACCACAGGGGGCGGCCTACTGAAGCTTTCTTT.

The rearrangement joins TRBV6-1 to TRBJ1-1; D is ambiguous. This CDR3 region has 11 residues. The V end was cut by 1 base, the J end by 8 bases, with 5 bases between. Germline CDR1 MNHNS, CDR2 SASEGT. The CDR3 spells CASSEVGEAFF. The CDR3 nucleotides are TGTGCCAGCAGTGAAGTAGGGGAAGCTTTCTTT.